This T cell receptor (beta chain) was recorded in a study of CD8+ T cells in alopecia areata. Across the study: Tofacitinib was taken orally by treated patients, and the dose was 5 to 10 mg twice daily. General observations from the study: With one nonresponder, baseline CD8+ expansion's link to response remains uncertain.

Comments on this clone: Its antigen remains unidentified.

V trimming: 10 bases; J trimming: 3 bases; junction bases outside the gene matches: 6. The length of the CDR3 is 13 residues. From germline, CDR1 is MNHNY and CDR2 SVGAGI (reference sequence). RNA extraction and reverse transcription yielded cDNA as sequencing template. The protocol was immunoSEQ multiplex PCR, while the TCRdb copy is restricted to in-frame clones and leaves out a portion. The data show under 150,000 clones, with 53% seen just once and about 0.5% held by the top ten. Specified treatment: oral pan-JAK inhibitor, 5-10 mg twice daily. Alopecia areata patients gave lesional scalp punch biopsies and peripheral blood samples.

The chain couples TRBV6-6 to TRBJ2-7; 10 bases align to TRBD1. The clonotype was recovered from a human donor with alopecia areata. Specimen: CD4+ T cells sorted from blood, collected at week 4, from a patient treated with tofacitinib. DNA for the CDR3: TGTGCCACCTCCCGGGACAGGGGCTACGAGCAGTACTTC. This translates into CATSRDRGYEQYF.